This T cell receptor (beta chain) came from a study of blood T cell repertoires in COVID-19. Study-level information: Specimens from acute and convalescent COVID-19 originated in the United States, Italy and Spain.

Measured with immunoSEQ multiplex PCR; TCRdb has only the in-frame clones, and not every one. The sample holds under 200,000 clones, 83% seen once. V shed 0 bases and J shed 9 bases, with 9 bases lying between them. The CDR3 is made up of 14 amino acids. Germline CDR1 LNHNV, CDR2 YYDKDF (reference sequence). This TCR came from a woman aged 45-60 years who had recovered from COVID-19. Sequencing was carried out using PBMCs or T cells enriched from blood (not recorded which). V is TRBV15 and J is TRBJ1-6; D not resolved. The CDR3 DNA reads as TGTGCCACCAGCAGAGATGGGAGAAGTTCACCCCTCCACTTT. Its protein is CATSRDGRSSPLHF. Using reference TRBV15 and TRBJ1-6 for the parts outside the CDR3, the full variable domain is DAMVIQNPRYQVTQFGKPVTLSCSQTLNHNVMYWYQQKSSQAPKLLFHYYDKDFNNEADTPDNFQSRRPNTSFCFLDIRSPGLGDTAMYLCATSRDGRSSPLHFGNGTRLTVT.